This T cell receptor (beta chain) was obtained from a study of OX40 agonist ivuxolimab in advanced cancers. Study context: Age averaged around 58 years (range roughly 23 to 79), and roughly 80% were male.

Details on this clone: Its antigen remains unidentified.

Libraries were prepared by immunoSEQ multiplex PCR; TCRdb keeps only in-frame clonotypes and omits some of them. The sample has about 63,000 clones, nearly 90% seen once. CDR1 is MNHEY and CDR2 is SMNVEV in the germline V gene (reference sequence). CDR3 size: 14 residues. V was cut by 6 bases and J by 3 bases, with 12 bases left in between. Study outcomes and limitations: Among T cells, CD8+ cells averaged more expanded clones than CD4+ cells. Also showing low normalized T-cell clonal expansion were some of the nonresponders. Expanded peripheral T-cell antigen specificity went undetermined.

The chain carries TRBV27 and TRBJ1-5; D perhaps matches TRBD1 (5 bases). This TCR came from an adult with an advanced solid tumor such as melanoma, head and neck, liver or kidney cancer. The specimen comprised CD4+ or CD8+ T cells sorted from blood, sampled in a trial of the OX40 agonist ivuxolimab. In DNA, the CDR3 is TGTGCCAGCAGACACCAGGGTTACAATCAGCCCCAGCATTTT. Its translation is CASRHQGYNQPQHF.